Below are 25 T cell receptor beta chains sequenced from a single sample in a study of vaccination and CD4 T cells after COVID-19. Treatment denoted: approximately nine-day PBMC culture with coronavirus spike peptide pools or control peptides (ViraFEST assay). Which antigens these TCRs recognize remains unknown. An Oncomine TCR Beta short-read assay was used to sequence the DNA from cultured CD4+ T cells. MiXCR, run by TCRdb on the PCR reads, gives a single entry per CDR3 protein. The sample carries around 16,000 distinct CDR3 sequences, under 75% recorded once. Sample: CD4+ T cells from blood, cultured in vitro. These receptor sequences come from a human donor who had recovered from COVID-19.

The chain couples TRBV6-2 or TRBV6-3 to TRBJ2-3; D not resolved. Germline loops: CDR1 MNHEY, CDR2 SVGEGT. The CDR3 runs 14 residues. The germline V and J ends were trimmed by 6 bases and 4 bases, with 14 bases remaining between them. The CDR3 loop reads CASSYILPSDTQYF. DNA for the CDR3: TGTGCCAGCAGCTACATCCTTCCGTCAGATACGCAGTATTTT.

CDR3 loop: CASSIGTGTSGGNQPQHF. As DNA, the CDR3 is TGTGCCAGTAGTATAGGGACAGGGACAAGTGGGGGCAATCAGCCCCAGCATTTT. The rearrangement links TRBV19 to TRBJ1-5; 8 bases map to TRBD1. The CDR3 runs to 18 residues. V lost 1 base, J lost 2 bases, and 10 bases stayed unmatched. The germline CDR1 and CDR2 sequences are LNHDA and SQIVND (reference sequence).

The rearrangement uses TRBV7-9 and TRBJ1-1; 10 nucleotides line up with TRBD1. The CDR3 has 18 amino acids. Germline V gene sequence: CDR1 SEHNR, CDR2 FQNEAQ (reference sequence). Trimming at V came to 3 bases and at J to 4 bases, leaving 14 bases not matched to a gene. The CDR3 sequence: CASSFPSTGGAVGTEAFF. In nucleotides, the CDR3 is TGTGCCAGCAGCTTCCCATCGACAGGGGGCGCGGTAGGCACTGAAGCTTTCTTT.

This clonotype occurred a few times. The genes are TRBV7-9 and TRBJ1-4; a possible D gene is TRBD1 (5 bases). The CDR3 runs to 13 residues. CDR1 is SEHNR and CDR2 is FQNEAQ in the germline V gene (reference sequence). The ends were cut back, 4 bases at V and 5 bases at J, with 8 bases in the middle. The DNA of the CDR3 is TGTGCCAGCAGCTCGAAGGGGAATGAAAAACTGTTTTTT. Residues: CASSSKGNEKLFF.

The chain has TRBV27 and TRBJ1-2; 8 nucleotides align to TRBD1. The germline V gene encodes CDR1 MNHEY and CDR2 SMNVEV (reference sequence). This CDR3 region has 16 residues. J lost 5 bases, V lost 7 bases, and 15 bases had no gene match. In DNA form, the CDR3 reads TGTGCCAGCACTCTCCGTGGGACAGGAATTTTTTATGGCTACACCTTC. Its protein is CASTLRGTGIFYGYTF.

This clonotype was detected a few times. The V call is TRBV11-1, the J call TRBJ1-1; D possibly corresponds to TRBD1 (5 bases). Germline-derived CDR1 and CDR2 are SGHAT and FQDESV (reference sequence). The V end was cut by 5 bases, the J end by 2 bases, with 12 bases between. This CDR3 has 14 amino acids. The chain's CDR3 is CASSLRGVNTEAFF. DNA for the CDR3: TGTGCCAGCAGCCTGAGGGGTGTTAACACTGAAGCTTTCTTT.

This chain uses TRBV6-1 with TRBJ1-1, with a possible D match to TRBD1 (6 bases). Trimming removed 3 bases from V and 3 bases from J, with 14 bases in between. This CDR3 has 15 amino acids. Germline CDR1 MNHNS, CDR2 SASEGT. The CDR3, as DNA: TGTGCCAGCAGTGACCCCCAGGGGTGGGACACTGAAGCTTTCTTT. Translating it yields CASSDPQGWDTEAFF.

CDR3 sequence (DNA): TGTGCCAGCAGCTTAAGCATCAACGAAAAACTGTTTTTT. Encoded protein: CASSLSINEKLFF. The chain links TRBV11-2 to TRBJ1-4; no reliable D call. CDR1 is SGHAT and CDR2 is FQNNGV in the germline V gene. Trimming pared 2 bases from V and 8 bases from J, leaving 9 bases between. CDR3 size: 13 residues.

The V call is TRBV7-3, the J call TRBJ2-3; TRBD2 agrees at 8 bases. CDR1 is SGHTA and CDR2 is FQGTGA in the germline V gene. This CDR3 spans 18 amino acids. J was trimmed by 6 bases and V by 3 bases; bases with no gene match: 17. CDR3 amino acids: CASSLMPDTGGPRDTQYF. The CDR3 DNA is TGTGCCAGCAGCTTGATGCCAGACACGGGAGGGCCAAGGGATACGCAGTATTTT.

The chain joins TRBV30 to TRBJ2-7, with 12 bases that match TRBD2. This CDR3 spans 16 amino acids. Germline loops: CDR1 GTSNPN, CDR2 SVGIG (reference sequence). The V segment lost 1 base and the J segment 2 bases; nucleotides outside the gene matches: 6. The CDR3, as DNA: TGTGCCTGGAGTGCGACAGGACTAGCGGGAACCTACGAGCAGTACTTC. It specifies CAWSATGLAGTYEQYF.

CDR3 in amino acids: CSAKTGPYNEQFF. The DNA for the CDR3 is TGCAGTGCTAAGACAGGGCCCTACAATGAGCAGTTCTTC. The chain couples TRBV20-1 to TRBJ2-1, with 7 bases lining up with TRBD1. The V and J ends lost 4 bases and 2 bases, in that order; junction bases with no gene match: 2. In germline, CDR1 is DFQATT, CDR2 SNEGSKA (reference sequence). The CDR3 spans 13 residues.

Of note for this clonotype: An end of the junction does not agree with germline; a read error may underlie this. DNA for the CDR3: TGCGCCAGCAGCCAAGGGCACATGAACACTGAAGCTTTCTTT. Its protein is CASSQGHMNTEAFF. This rearrangement joins TRBV7-2 to TRBJ1-1; D is undetermined. Germline-derived CDR1 and CDR2 are SGHTA and FQGNSA. The length of the CDR3 is 14 residues.

V is TRBV30 and J is TRBJ1-2, with 8 bases identical to TRBD1. V lost 6 bases and J lost 0; bases outside the gene matches: 6. This CDR3 has 14 amino acids. Per germline, CDR1 GTSNPN and CDR2 SVGIG (reference sequence). The CDR3 here is CACVRTGSNYGYTF. The CDR3 DNA follows: TGTGCCTGTGTACGGACAGGGTCTAACTATGGCTACACCTTC.

The rearrangement links TRBV7-2 to TRBJ2-5, with 7 bases matching TRBD2. The CDR3 loop spans 15 amino acids. V trimming: 8 bases; J trimming: 2 bases; junction bases outside the gene matches: 11. CDR1 is SGHTA, CDR2 FQGNSA, per germline. The DNA of the CDR3 is TGTGCCAGCCTCTGGGGGGGGAAAGGTCAAGAGACCCAGTACTTC. It is translated as CASLWGGKGQETQYF.

The chain couples TRBV18 to TRBJ1-2, with 8 bases that match TRBD1. The length of the CDR3 is 12 residues. The germline gives CDR1 KGHSH, CDR2 LQKENI. V was clipped by 6 bases and J by 8 bases; unmatched bases: 5. The CDR3 is CASSPDRGGYTF. CDR3 nucleotide sequence: TGTGCCAGCTCTCCCGACAGGGGCGGCTACACCTTC.

This chain links TRBV6-5 with TRBJ1-1; D unclear. Germline CDR1 and CDR2: MNHEY and SVGAGI. This CDR3 contains 13 residues. Trimming shortened V by 8 bases and J by 2 bases, and 12 bases separated the two germline ends. The CDR3 reads CASQLTANTEAFF. CDR3 DNA: TGTGCCAGCCAGTTAACGGCCAACACTGAAGCTTTCTTT.

This chain joins TRBV6-1 and TRBJ2-4; 8 bases fit TRBD2. The junction had 2 bases not matched to a gene; V was cut back by 7 bases and J by 0 bases. CDR1 is MNHNS and CDR2 is SASEGT in the germline V gene. This CDR3 is built from 14 residues. As DNA, the CDR3 is TGTGCCAGCACGGGGGGGTTAGCCAAAAACATTCAGTACTTC. Translating it yields CASTGGLAKNIQYF.

The chain couples TRBV28 to TRBJ2-7, with D tentatively TRBD2 (5 bases). V lost 7 bases and J lost 3, with 19 bases in between. The CDR3 extends over 15 amino acids. Looked up from germline, CDR1 is MDHEN and CDR2 is SYDVKM. The CDR3 reads CASKSRRRENYEQYF. The DNA for the CDR3 is TGTGCCAGCAAATCGAGACGACGGGAAAACTACGAGCAGTACTTC.

The V and J genes are TRBV6-1 and TRBJ1-6; 7 bases match TRBD1. The CDR3 is made up of 15 amino acids. Trimming removed 6 bases from V and 9 bases from J; junction bases left unmatched: 11. Germline lookup yields CDR1 MNHNS and CDR2 SASEGT. The CDR3 loop reads CASSLRQGYSSPLHF. For the CDR3, the DNA is TGTGCCAGCAGCCTCAGACAGGGCTATTCTTCACCCCTCCACTTT.

As to this clonotype: An end of the junction differs from the germline gene, which may be a read error. The gene calls are TRBV30 and TRBJ1-1; D is ambiguous. Germline-derived CDR1 and CDR2 are GTSNPN and SVGIG (reference sequence). This CDR3 is 10 amino acids long. CDR3 coding DNA: TGTGCCTGCAATCCCAATCAACTCGCCTTT. Its translation is CACNPNQLAF.

The chain couples TRBV14 to TRBJ1-1; 7 nucleotides agree with TRBD1. From germline, CDR1 is SGHDN and CDR2 FVKESK. The CDR3 is made up of 15 amino acids. V shed 4 bases, J shed 1 base, and the junction held 6 bases outside the gene matches. As DNA, the CDR3 is TGTGCCAGCAGCCGACTGACAGGGCAGAACACTGAAGCTTTCTTT. Protein: CASSRLTGQNTEAFF.

In nucleotides, the CDR3 is TGCGCCAGCTCACAAAGGAGACAGGGCCCAGATACGCAGTATTTT. Its translation is CASSQRRQGPDTQYF. This chain joins TRBV5-1 and TRBJ2-3; the match to TRBD1 covers 7 bases. The germline CDR1 and CDR2 sequences are SGHRS and YFSETQ. The CDR3 has 15 residues. After removal of 7 bases from V and 4 bases from J, the junction contained 12 bases not matched to a gene.

This chain connects TRBV20-1 to TRBJ2-7; 7 nucleotides agree with TRBD1. Per germline, CDR1 DFQATT and CDR2 SNEGSKA (reference sequence). Germline trimming cut 3 bases from V and 6 bases from J; bases unmatched to any gene: 5. This CDR3 spans 12 amino acids. The CDR3 coding sequence is TGCAGTGCTAGTCGACAGGGTCTCGAGCAGTACTTC. Protein sequence: CSASRQGLEQYF.

The chain employs TRBV28 and TRBJ1-5, with D perhaps matching TRBD1 (6 bases). V lost 5 bases, J lost 5 bases, and 10 bases lay in between. From germline, CDR1 is MDHEN and CDR2 SYDVKM. This CDR3 comprises 13 residues. Here the CDR3 reads CASSGGGYQPQHF. The CDR3 DNA reads as TGTGCCAGCAGTGGAGGGGGTTATCAGCCCCAGCATTTT.

The chain carries TRBV7-3 and TRBJ1-1; D not certain. Trimming left V 1 base short and J 3 bases short, with 12 bases between. The CDR3 is 15 amino acids. Germline V gene sequence: CDR1 SGHTA, CDR2 FQGTGA. CDR3 region: CASSLMGKWDTEAFF. The CDR3 DNA is TGTGCCAGCAGCTTAATGGGAAAGTGGGACACTGAAGCTTTCTTT.